The source of this TCR beta chain is a study of shared clonotypes between healthy human individuals. Study conclusions and caveats: On the whole, naive subsets had larger estimated richness than memory subsets had.

It was across several immunoSEQ plates that each subset's genomic DNA was evenly split. Sorted-subset replicate PCRs used roughly 210 ng of genomic DNA. This amount corresponded to approximately 30,000 T cell genomes. Under the authors' procedure: Owing to the provision of junction-only sequences devoid of quality scores by immunoSEQ, filtering differed. The table came from immunoSEQ multiplex PCR; TCRdb's copy has only in-frame clones and leaves some out. Clone size and the V and J calls come from that table; the DNA yielded D and trimming. The sample carries some 600,000 clones, approximately 96% recorded once. This clone appeared a single time. The antigen is unknown. Looked up from germline, CDR1 is MDHEN and CDR2 is SYDVKM. The CDR3 extends over 14 amino acids. The V gene lost 6 bases and the J gene lost 5 bases, with 14 bases spanning the gap. Selected positively for CCR7 and CD45RO-negative, naive CD8 cells excluded terminally differentiated effector memory CD45RA+ cells.

The chain is built from TRBV28 and TRBJ1-5; TRBD1 might be the D (5 bases). Material: naive CD8+ T cells sorted from blood. This clonotype was obtained from a woman under 40 in good health. CDR3 protein: CASRETWGHQPQHF. The CDR3 DNA sequence: TGTGCCAGCAGAGAAACCTGGGGCCATCAGCCCCAGCATTTT.